This T cell receptor (beta chain) is from a study of T-cell reconstitution after alpha-beta-depleted transplantation in children. This clonotype was picked up a small number of times. The target antigen is unknown. Overall study results and limits: After one year, T-cell counts and TCRbeta diversity mostly came from new T cells. Alpha-beta T cells present about two months after transplant were reported to originate from several hundred expanded graft clones.

This sample's TCRbeta library carried unique molecular identifier barcodes. In TCRdb, the PCR reads were re-called with MiXCR into one record per CDR3 protein. The profile shows 200,000 to 250,000 distinct CDR3 sequences, around 7.7% of them singletons. Germline assignment: CDR1 DFQATT and CDR2 SNEGSKA (reference sequence). This CDR3 contains 14 residues. Trimming removed 3 bases at V and 5 bases at J, with 16 bases between. Sample: PBMCs, mostly from graft donor cells, taken 360 days after TCRalphabeta/CD19-depleted stem cell transplant. The receptor's source is a male patient aged 2 to 9 who had a stem cell transplant for acute myeloid leukemia, so the T cells may come from the graft donor. The chain couples TRBV20-1 to TRBJ2-5, with D perhaps matching TRBD1 (6 bases). The CDR3 DNA reads as TGCAGTGCTAGGGGACAACCTGGCGGGGAGACCCAGTACTTC. This translates into CSARGQPGGETQYF.